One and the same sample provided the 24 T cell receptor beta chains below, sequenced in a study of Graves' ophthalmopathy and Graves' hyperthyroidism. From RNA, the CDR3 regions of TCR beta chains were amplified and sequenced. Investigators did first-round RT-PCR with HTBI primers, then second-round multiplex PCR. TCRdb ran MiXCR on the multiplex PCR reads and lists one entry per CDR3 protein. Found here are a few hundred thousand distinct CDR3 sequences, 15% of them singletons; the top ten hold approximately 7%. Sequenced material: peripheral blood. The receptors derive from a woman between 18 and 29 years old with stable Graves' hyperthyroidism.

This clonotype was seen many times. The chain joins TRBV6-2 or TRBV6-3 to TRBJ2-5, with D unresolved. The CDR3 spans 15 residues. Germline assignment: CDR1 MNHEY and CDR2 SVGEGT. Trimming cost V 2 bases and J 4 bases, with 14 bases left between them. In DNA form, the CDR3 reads TGTGCCAGCAGTTACGGGCAGAACCGAGGAGAGACCCAGTACTTC. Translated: CASSYGQNRGETQYF.

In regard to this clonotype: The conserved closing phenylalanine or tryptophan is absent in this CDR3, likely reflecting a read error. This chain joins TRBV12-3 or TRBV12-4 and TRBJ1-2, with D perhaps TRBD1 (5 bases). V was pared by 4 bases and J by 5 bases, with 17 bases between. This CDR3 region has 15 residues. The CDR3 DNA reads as TGTGCCAGCAGTTGGGGCGCAGGAATTGTGTATGGCTACACCCTC. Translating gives CASSWGAGIVYGYTL.

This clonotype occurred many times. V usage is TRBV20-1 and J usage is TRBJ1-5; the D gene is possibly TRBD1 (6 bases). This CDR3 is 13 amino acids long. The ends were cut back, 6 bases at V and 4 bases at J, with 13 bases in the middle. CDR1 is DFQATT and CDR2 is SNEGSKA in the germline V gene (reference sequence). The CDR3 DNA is TGCAGTGCAGGGGGGGCGAGGAATCAGCCCCAGCATTTT. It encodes CSAGGARNQPQHF.

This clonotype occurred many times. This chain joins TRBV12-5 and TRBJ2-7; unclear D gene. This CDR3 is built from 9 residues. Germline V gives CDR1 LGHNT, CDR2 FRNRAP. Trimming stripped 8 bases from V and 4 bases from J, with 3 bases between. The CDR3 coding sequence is TGTGCTAGTTGGTACGAGCAGTACTTC. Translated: CASWYEQYF.

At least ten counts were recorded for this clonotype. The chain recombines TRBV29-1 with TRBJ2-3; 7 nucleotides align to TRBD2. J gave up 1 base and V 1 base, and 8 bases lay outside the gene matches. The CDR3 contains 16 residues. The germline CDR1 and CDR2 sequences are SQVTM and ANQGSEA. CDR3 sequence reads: CSVEGGLGSGTDTQYF. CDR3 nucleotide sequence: TGCAGCGTTGAAGGCGGACTAGGTTCGGGCACAGATACGCAGTATTTT.

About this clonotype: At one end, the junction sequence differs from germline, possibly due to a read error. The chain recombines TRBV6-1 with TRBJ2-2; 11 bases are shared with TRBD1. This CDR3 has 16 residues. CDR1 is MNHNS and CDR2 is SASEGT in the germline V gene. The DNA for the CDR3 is TGTGCCAGCAGGGGCTTGGACAGGGGGCTTACCGGGGAGCTGTGTTTT. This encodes CASRGLDRGLTGELCF.

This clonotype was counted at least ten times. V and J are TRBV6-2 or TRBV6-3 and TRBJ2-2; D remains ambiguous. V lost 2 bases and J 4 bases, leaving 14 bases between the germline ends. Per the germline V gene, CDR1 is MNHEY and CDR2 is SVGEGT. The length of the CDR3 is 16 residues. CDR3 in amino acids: CASSYSVATITGELFF. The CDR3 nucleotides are TGTGCCAGCAGTTACAGCGTCGCGACGATCACCGGGGAGCTGTTTTTT.

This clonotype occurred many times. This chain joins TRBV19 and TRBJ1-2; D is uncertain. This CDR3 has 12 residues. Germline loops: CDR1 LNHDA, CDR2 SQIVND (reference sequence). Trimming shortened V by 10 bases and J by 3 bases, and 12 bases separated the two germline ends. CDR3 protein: CAIAGSDYGYTF. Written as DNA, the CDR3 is TGTGCCATAGCGGGGTCGGACTATGGCTACACCTTC.

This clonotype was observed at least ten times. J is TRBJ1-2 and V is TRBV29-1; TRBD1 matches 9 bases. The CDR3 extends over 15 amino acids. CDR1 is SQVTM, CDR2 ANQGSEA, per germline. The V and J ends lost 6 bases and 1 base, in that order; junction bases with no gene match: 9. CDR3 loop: CSVSDGTGRNYGYTF. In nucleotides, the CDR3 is TGCAGCGTCTCCGACGGGACAGGGCGTAACTATGGCTACACCTTC.

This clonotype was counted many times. This chain's CDR3 is CSARWGEGGFQETQYF. CDR3 coding DNA: TGCAGTGCTAGATGGGGAGAGGGGGGATTCCAAGAGACCCAGTACTTC. The chain employs TRBV20-1 and TRBJ2-5; tentatively, D is TRBD1 or TRBD2 (6 bases each). Trimming removed 2 bases from V and 1 base from J, with 17 bases in between. This CDR3 has 16 amino acids. The germline CDR1 and CDR2 sequences are DFQATT and SNEGSKA (reference sequence).

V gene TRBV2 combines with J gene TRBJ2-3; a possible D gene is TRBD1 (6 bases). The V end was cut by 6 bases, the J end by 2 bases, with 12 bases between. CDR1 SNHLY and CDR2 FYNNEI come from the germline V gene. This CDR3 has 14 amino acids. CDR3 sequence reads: CASRIGQYTDTQYF. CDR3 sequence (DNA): TGTGCCAGCAGAATCGGACAGTACACAGATACGCAGTATTTT.

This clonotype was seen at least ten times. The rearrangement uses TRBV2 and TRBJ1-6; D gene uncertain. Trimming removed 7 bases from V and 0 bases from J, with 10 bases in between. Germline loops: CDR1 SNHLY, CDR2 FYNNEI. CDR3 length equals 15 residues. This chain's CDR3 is CASKYRSSYNSPLHF. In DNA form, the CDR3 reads TGTGCCAGCAAGTACAGAAGCTCCTATAATTCACCCCTCCACTTT. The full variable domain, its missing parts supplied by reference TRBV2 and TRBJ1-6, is EPEVTQTPSHQVTQMGQEVILRCVPISNHLYFYWYRQILGQKVEFLVSFYNNEISEKSEIFDDQFSVERPDGSNFTLKIRSTKLEDSAMYFCASKYRSSYNSPLHFGNGTRLTVT.

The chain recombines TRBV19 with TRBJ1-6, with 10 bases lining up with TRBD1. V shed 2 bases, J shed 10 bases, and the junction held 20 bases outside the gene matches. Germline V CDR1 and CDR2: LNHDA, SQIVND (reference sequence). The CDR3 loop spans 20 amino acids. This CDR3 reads CASSILNSGTGARRGSPLHF. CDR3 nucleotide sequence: TGTGCCAGTAGTATATTGAATTCGGGGACAGGGGCGCGCCGGGGATCACCCCTCCACTTT.

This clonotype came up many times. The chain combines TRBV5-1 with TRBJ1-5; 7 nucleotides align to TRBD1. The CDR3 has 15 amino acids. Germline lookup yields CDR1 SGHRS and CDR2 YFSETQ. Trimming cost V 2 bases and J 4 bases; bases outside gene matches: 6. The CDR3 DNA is TGCGCCAGCAGCTTAGAAGACAGGGAGAATCAGCCCCAGCATTTT. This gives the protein CASSLEDRENQPQHF. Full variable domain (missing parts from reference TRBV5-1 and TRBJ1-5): KAGVTQTPRYLIKTRGQQVTLSCSPISGHRSVSWYQQTPGQGLQFLFEYFSETQRNKGNFPGRFSGRQFSNSRSEMNVSTLELGDSALYLCASSLEDRENQPQHFGDGTRLSIL.

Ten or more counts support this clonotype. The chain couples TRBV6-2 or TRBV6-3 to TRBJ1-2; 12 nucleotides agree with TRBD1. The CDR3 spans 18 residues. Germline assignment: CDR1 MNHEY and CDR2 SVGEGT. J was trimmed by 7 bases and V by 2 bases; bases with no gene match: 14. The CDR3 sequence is CASSYASPGTGGAGGYTF. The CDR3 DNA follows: TGTGCCAGCAGTTACGCCTCCCCCGGGACAGGGGGCGCAGGTGGCTACACCTTC.

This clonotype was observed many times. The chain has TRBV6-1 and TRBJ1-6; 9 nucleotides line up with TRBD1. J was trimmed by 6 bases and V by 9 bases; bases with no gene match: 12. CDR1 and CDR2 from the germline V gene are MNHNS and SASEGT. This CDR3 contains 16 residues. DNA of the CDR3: TGTGCCAGTGCGCAATGGACAGGGGATAGTAATTCACCCCTCCACTTT. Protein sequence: CASAQWTGDSNSPLHF.

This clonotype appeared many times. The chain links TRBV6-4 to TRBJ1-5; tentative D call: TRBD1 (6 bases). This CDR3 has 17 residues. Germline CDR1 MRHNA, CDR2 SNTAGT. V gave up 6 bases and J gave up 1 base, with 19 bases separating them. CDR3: CASRRATSGASNQPQHF. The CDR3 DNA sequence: TGTGCCAGCAGACGAGCTACATCGGGGGCGAGCAATCAGCCCCAGCATTTT.

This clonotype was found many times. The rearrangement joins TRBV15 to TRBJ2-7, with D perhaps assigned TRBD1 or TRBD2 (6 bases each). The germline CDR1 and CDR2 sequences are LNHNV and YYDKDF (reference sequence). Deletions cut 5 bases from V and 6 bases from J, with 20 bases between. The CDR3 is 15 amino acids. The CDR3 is CATSVSPRGVSEQYF. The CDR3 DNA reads TGTGCCACCAGCGTAAGTCCGAGGGGGGTGAGCGAGCAGTACTTC.

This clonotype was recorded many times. The CDR3 loop reads CASGLRTSNTGELFF. The CDR3 DNA is TGTGCCAGCGGCCTGAGGACTTCGAACACCGGGGAGCTGTTTTTT. This chain connects TRBV11-3 to TRBJ2-2, with a weak D call TRBD2 (5 bases). Germline loops: CDR1 SGHNT, CDR2 YENEEA. With 8 bases removed from V and 0 bases from J, the gap between germline ends came to 13 bases. The CDR3 covers 15 residues.

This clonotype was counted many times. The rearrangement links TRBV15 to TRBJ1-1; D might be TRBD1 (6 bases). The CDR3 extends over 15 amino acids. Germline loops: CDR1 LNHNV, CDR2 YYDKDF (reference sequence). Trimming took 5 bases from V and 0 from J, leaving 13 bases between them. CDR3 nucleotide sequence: TGTGCCACCAGCGCTTCAGGGGCCGTGAACACTGAAGCTTTCTTT. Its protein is CATSASGAVNTEAFF.

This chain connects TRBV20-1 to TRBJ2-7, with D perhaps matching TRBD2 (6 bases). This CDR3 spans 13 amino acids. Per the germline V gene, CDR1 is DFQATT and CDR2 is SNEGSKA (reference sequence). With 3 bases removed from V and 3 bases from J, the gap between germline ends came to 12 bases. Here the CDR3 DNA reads TGCAGTGCTAGTGGTTGGCGGGACTACGAGCAGTACTTC. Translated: CSASGWRDYEQYF.

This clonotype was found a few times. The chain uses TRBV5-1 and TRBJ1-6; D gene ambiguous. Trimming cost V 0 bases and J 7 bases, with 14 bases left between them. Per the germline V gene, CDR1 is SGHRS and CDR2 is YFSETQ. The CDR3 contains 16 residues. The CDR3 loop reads CASSLAVAVPNSPLHF. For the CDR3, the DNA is TGCGCCAGCAGCTTGGCCGTTGCAGTACCAAATTCACCCCTCCACTTT.

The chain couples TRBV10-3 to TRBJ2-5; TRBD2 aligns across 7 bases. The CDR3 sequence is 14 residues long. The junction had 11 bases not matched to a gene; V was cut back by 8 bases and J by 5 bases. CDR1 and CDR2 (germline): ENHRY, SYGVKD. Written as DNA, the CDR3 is TGTGCCATCGGGCTAGGGACTAACGCGGAGACCCAGTACTTC. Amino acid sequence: CAIGLGTNAETQYF.

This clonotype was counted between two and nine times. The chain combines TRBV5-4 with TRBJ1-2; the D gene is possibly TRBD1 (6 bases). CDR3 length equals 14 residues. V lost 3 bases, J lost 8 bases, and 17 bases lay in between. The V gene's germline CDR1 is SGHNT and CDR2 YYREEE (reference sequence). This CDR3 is CASSYRVPLRGYTF. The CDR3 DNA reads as TGTGCCAGCAGCTACAGGGTGCCCTTGAGAGGCTACACCTTC.